A selection of T cell receptor beta chains follows, all from one sample in a study of TIL therapy for anti-PD-1-resistant metastatic lung cancer. Assay used: immunoSEQ multiplex PCR; TCRdb lists only in-frame clones, some missing. The data hold nearly 15,000 clones, with about 82% observed a single time. Source: blood, taken at baseline. The receptors shown here come from a person aged 25-85 years with non-small cell lung cancer. Each CDR3 is given with its conserved first and last residue.

TRBV20-1,TRBJ2-5,CSVGTKETQYF
TRBV14,TRBJ2-7,CASSQDSAVSYF
TRBV5-1,TRBJ1-1,CASSLGQTTEAFF
TRBV11-2,TRBJ2-5,CASSSDWGLAGETQYF
TRBV5-6,TRBJ1-2,CASSYTAGYGYTF
TRBV6-7,TRBJ2-2,CASSWGGTSGREENTGELFF
TRBV15,TRBJ1-2,CATSRYGQTGTTNYGYTF
TRBV27,TRBJ2-3,CASSLGTGDTDTQYF
TRBV4-1,TRBJ1-1,CASSQGTAAEAFF
TRBV6-6,TRBJ2-7,CASSKQGVAYEQYF
TRBV7-9,TRBJ1-3,CASSPGDGNTIYF
TRBV11-3,TRBJ2-7,CASSPSGGYTYEQYF